This T cell receptor beta chain was sequenced in a study of T-cell reconstitution after alpha-beta-depleted transplantation in children. Germline loops: CDR1 LGHDT, CDR2 YNNKEL (reference sequence). The V and J ends lost 11 bases and 8 bases respectively, with 25 bases between them. There are 14 residues in the CDR3. Unique molecular identifiers tagged the TCRbeta library. One entry per CDR3 protein, called by TCRdb with MiXCR from the PCR reads. Seen here are more than 150,000 distinct CDR3 sequences, less than 8% observed once, and the top ten hold about 3%. This TCR derives from a human donor who donated a stem cell graft to a child with Wiskott-Aldrich syndrome. Sequencing was performed on PBMCs from the stem cell graft donor, taken from the stem cell graft. This sequence joins TRBV3-1 and TRBJ2-7; the D gene could be TRBD1 or TRBD2 (5 bases each). CDR3 sequence reads: CACCKQVRGAQQYF. The CDR3 bases are TGTGCCTGCTGCAAGCAGGTCAGAGGGGCCCAGCAGTACTTC.